This TCR beta chain was recorded in a study of control samples from healthy donors and cancer patients. Here immunoSEQ multiplex PCR was the method, and the copy in TCRdb shows in-frame clones only, minus some. The sample carries about 160,000 clones, around 94% recorded once. The CDR3 covers 16 residues. Germline loops: CDR1 SGHDT, CDR2 YYEEEE. The V segment lost 0 bases and the J segment 5 bases; nucleotides outside the gene matches: 10. This TCR derives from a man aged 55 to 70 with colorectal cancer. Sequences were obtained from PBMCs. The chain carries TRBV5-6 and TRBJ2-7, with 8 bases aligning to TRBD1. The CDR3 loop is CASSLGYHRGIDEQYF. For the CDR3, the DNA is TGTGCCAGCAGCTTGGGGTATCACAGGGGGATCGACGAGCAGTACTTC.